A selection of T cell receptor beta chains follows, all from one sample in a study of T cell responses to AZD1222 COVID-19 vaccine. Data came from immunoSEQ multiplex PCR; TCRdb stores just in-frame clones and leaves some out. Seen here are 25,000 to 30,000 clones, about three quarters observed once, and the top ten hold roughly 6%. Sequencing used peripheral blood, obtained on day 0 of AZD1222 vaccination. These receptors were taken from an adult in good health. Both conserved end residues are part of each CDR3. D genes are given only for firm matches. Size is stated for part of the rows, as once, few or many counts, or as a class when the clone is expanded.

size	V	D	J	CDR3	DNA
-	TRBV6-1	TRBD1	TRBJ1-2	CASSEFPSTGAPYGYTF	TGTGCCAGCAGTGAATTCCCTTCGACAGGGGCTCCATATGGCTACACCTTC
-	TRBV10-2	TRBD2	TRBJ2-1	CASSERLAGGFEQFF	TGCGCCAGCAGTGAACGACTAGCGGGGGGGTTTGAGCAGTTCTTC
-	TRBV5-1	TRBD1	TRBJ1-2	CASSLTGVQDYGYTF	TGCGCCAGCAGCTTAACAGGGGTGCAGGACTATGGCTACACCTTC
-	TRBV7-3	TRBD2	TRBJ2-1	CASSPSGTSGHNEQFF	TGTGCCAGCAGCCCCTCCGGGACTAGCGGGCACAATGAGCAGTTCTTC
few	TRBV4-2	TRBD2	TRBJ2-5	CASSLTWTSGGMSETQYF	TGTGCCAGCAGCCTAACCTGGACTAGCGGGGGCATGTCGGAGACCCAGTACTTC
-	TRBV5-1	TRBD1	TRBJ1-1	CASSPTGKSAEAFF	TGCGCCAGCAGCCCGACAGGGAAGTCCGCTGAAGCTTTCTTT
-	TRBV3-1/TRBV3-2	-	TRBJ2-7	CASSQEGEQYF	TGTGCCAGCAGCCAAGAGGGGGAGCAGTACTTC
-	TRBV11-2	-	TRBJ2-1	CASRWTGSEQFF	TGTGCCAGCAGATGGACTGGGAGTGAGCAGTTCTTC
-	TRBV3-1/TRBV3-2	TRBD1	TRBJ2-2	CASSRTGAVGELFF	TGTGCCAGCAGTCGGACAGGGGCCGTCGGGGAGCTGTTTTTT
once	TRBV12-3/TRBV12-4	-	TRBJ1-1	CASSNTEAFF	TGTGCCAGTTCGAACACTGAAGCTTTCTTT
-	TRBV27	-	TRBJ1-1	CASSSHPRRKPEAFF	TGTGCCAGCAGTTCCCACCCCCGGCGGAAACCCGAAGCTTTCTTT
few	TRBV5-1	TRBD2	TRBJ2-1	CASSLAGSSYNEQFF	TGCGCCAGCAGCCTAGCGGGGAGCTCCTACAATGAGCAGTTCTTC
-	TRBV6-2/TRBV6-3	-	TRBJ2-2	CASSSANTGELFF	TGTGCCAGCAGTTCAGCAAACACCGGGGAGCTGTTTTTT
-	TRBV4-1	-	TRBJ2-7	CASSQDSKSYEQYF	TGCGCCAGCAGCCAGGACAGTAAATCATACGAGCAGTACTTC
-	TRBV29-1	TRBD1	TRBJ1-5	CSARLHRGTGPGNQPQHF	TGCAGCGCGAGACTTCATCGTGGGACAGGGCCTGGAAATCAGCCCCAGCATTTT
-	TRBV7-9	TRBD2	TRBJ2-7	CASSSGLAGVYEQYF	TGTGCCAGCAGCTCCGGACTAGCGGGAGTCTACGAGCAGTACTTC
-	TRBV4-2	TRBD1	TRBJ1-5	CASSQQGVSNQPQHF	TGTGCCAGCAGCCAGCAGGGGGTGAGCAATCAGCCCCAGCATTTT
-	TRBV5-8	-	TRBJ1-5	CASSLLPDSNQPQHF	TGTGCCAGCAGCTTGCTTCCGGATAGCAATCAGCCCCAGCATTTT
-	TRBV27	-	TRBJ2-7	CASNIMGGGLNEQYF	TGTGCCAGCAATATTATGGGGGGGGGCCTCAACGAGCAGTACTTC
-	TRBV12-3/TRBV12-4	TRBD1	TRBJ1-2	CASTNRGLYGYTF	TGTGCCAGCACGAACAGGGGGTTATATGGCTACACCTTC
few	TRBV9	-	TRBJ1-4	CASSAENTGKLFF	TGTGCCAGCAGCGCCGAGAACACTGGGAAACTGTTTTTT
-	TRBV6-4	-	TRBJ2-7	CARGVRFFTYEQYF	TGTGCCCGAGGGGTGAGGTTTTTTACCTACGAGCAGTACTTC
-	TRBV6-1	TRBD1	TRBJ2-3	CASSELKAGGFRGTQYF	TGTGCCAGCAGTGAATTAAAGGCAGGGGGCTTTAGGGGAACGCAGTATTTT
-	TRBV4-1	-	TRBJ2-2	CASSQGVSQLNTGELFF	TGCGCCAGCAGCCAAGGTGTATCGCAGCTGAACACCGGGGAGCTGTTTTTT
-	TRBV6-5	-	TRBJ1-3	CASRRIIPSGNTIYF	TGTGCCAGCAGGAGGATTATCCCCTCTGGAAACACCATATATTTT
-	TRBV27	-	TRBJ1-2	CASSLNRYYGYTF	TGTGCCAGCAGTTTAAACAGATACTATGGCTACACCTTC
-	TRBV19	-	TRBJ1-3	CASHKPGAGNTIYF	TGTGCCAGTCATAAACCCGGGGCAGGAAACACCATATATTTT
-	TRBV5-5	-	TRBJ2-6	CASGRISGANVLTF	TGTGCCAGCGGTCGAATTTCTGGGGCCAACGTCCTGACTTTC
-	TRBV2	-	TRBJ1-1	CASSELDQGYRFEAFF	TGTGCCAGCAGTGAACTAGATCAGGGATATCGCTTTGAAGCTTTCTTT
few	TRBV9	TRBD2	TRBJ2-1	CASSVDGLAGQFF	TGTGCCAGCAGCGTAGACGGACTAGCGGGGCAGTTCTTC
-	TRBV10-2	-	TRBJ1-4	CASSVIGTNEKLFF	TGCGCCAGCAGCGTAATCGGGACTAATGAAAAACTGTTTTTT
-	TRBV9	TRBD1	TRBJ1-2	CASSVVSTTGYFSGYTF	TGTGCCAGCAGCGTAGTTTCCACGACAGGGTATTTCTCTGGCTACACCTTC
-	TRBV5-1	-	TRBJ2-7	CASSLAYREGIYEQYF	TGCGCCAGCAGCTTGGCCTACAGGGAGGGAATCTACGAGCAGTACTTC
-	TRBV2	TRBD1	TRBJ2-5	CASSGQGFSETQYF	TGTGCCAGCAGCGGACAGGGGTTTAGCGAGACCCAGTACTTC
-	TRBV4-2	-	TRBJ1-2	CASSPPRAANYGYTF	TGTGCCAGCAGCCCCCCCAGGGCAGCTAACTATGGCTACACCTTC
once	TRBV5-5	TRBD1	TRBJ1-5	CASSLGSGGNQPQHF	TGTGCCAGCAGCTTGGGTTCAGGGGGAAATCAGCCCCAGCATTTT
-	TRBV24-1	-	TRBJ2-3	CATSDVKSTDTQYF	TGTGCCACCAGTGATGTGAAGAGCACAGATACGCAGTATTTT
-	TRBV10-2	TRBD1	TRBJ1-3	CASSEFRQGPGNTIYF	TGCGCCAGCAGTGAATTTCGACAGGGGCCGGGAAACACCATATATTTT
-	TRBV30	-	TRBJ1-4	CAWTISTNEKLFF	TGTGCCTGGACGATATCAACTAATGAAAAACTGTTTTTT
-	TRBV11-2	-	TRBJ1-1	CASSLDIRAKNTEAFF	TGTGCCAGCAGCTTAGATATTAGGGCCAAGAACACTGAAGCTTTCTTT
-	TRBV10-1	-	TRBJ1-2	CASSDHNYGYTF	TGCGCCAGCAGTGACCATAACTATGGCTACACCTTC
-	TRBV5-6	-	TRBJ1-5	CASSLLGRGGNQPQHF	TGTGCCAGCAGCTTGTTAGGGAGGGGTGGCAATCAGCCCCAGCATTTT
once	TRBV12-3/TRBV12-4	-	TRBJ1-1	CASTLYLNTEAFF	TGTGCCAGCACCCTCTACCTAAACACTGAAGCTTTCTTT
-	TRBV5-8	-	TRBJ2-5	CASSPGRGLRGETQYF	TGTGCCAGCAGCCCCGGACGGGGCCTAAGGGGAGAGACCCAGTACTTC
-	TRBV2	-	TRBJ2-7	CASSGRPIGEQYF	TGTGCCAGCAGCGGACGGCCGATCGGGGAGCAGTACTTC
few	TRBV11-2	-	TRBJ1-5	CASSLVAGYNQPQHF	TGTGCCAGCAGCTTAGTGGCAGGGTACAATCAGCCCCAGCATTTT
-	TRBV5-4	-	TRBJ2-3	CASSRGTGTDTQYF	TGTGCCAGCAGCCGCGGGACAGGCACAGATACGCAGTATTTT
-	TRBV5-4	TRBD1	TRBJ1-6	CASSTGQGSWSPLHF	TGTGCCAGCAGCACGGGACAGGGGAGTTGGTCACCCCTCCACTTT
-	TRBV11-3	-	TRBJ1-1	CASSPRGRVNTEAFF	TGTGCCAGCAGCCCGCGGGGGCGCGTGAACACTGAAGCTTTCTTT
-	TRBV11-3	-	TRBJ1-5	CASSLGYNQPQHF	TGTGCCAGCAGCTTAGGTTACAATCAGCCCCAGCATTTT
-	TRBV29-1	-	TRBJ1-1	CSAKSGNAEAFF	TGCAGCGCTAAATCGGGGAACGCTGAAGCTTTCTTT
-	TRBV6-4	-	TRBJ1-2	CASRDRDYGYTF	TGTGCCAGCAGGGATAGAGATTATGGCTACACCTTC
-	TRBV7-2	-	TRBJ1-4	CASSLRRDEKLFF	TGTGCCAGCAGCTTACGTCGGGATGAAAAACTGTTTTTT
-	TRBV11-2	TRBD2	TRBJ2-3	CASSTGLAGGRTDTQYF	TGTGCCAGCAGCACAGGACTAGCGGGAGGCCGCACAGATACGCAGTATTTT
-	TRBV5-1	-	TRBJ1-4	CASSPTPTNEKLFF	TGCGCCAGCAGTCCAACCCCAACTAATGAAAAACTGTTTTTT